This passage covers 18 T cell receptor beta chains from one sample sequenced in a study of cytotoxic CD8 clonotypes in ibrutinib-treated CLL. The method was immunoSEQ multiplex PCR; TCRdb's version includes in-frame clones alone and lacks a portion of them. Of almost 85,000 clones listed, 86% are singletons. This sample comprised PBMCs, obtained before ibrutinib treatment. The source of these receptors is a human donor with chronic lymphocytic leukemia.

The chain joins TRBV19 to TRBJ2-7; a possible D gene is TRBD1 (6 bases). Germline V lookup: CDR1 LNHDA, CDR2 SQIVND (reference sequence). This CDR3 spans 13 amino acids. Trimming removed 5 bases at V and 3 bases at J, with 11 bases between. The CDR3 coding sequence is TGTGCCAGTAGTGTAGGACAGTTCTACGAGCAGTACTTC. Its translation is CASSVGQFYEQYF.

V is TRBV6-5 and J is TRBJ2-1; D is undetermined. The CDR3 extends over 13 amino acids. Trimming took off 6 bases at V and 10 bases at J, with 16 bases between the two ends. CDR1 MNHEY and CDR2 SVGAGI come from the germline V gene. The CDR3 DNA follows: TGTGCCAGCAGCCTAGACTGGTACGAAGAGCAGTTCTTC. This translates into CASSLDWYEEQFF.

This chain joins TRBV7-6 and TRBJ1-4, with 7 bases lining up with TRBD1. J was trimmed by 3 bases and V by 8 bases; bases with no gene match: 9. This CDR3 region has 15 residues. Germline V gene lookup returns CDR1 SGHVS and CDR2 FNYEAQ. As DNA, the CDR3 is TGTGCCAGCCAAAGTAGGGGGCTGGCTAATGAAAAACTGTTTTTT. It codes for CASQSRGLANEKLFF.

The chain employs TRBV5-1 and TRBJ1-4; tentatively, D is TRBD1 (6 bases). The CDR3 runs 16 residues. The V end lost 4 bases, the J end lost 4 bases, and 17 bases lay between the germline ends. Looked up from germline, CDR1 is SGHRS and CDR2 is YFSETQ. CDR3 loop: CASSPHRQDNNEKLFF. The CDR3 DNA reads TGCGCCAGCAGCCCTCATAGACAGGACAATAATGAAAAACTGTTTTTT.

This clone came up once. This chain joins TRBV29-1 and TRBJ2-3; 10 nucleotides agree with TRBD2. Trimming took 5 bases from V and 6 from J; bases not matched to a gene: 14. There are 16 residues in the CDR3. Germline CDR1 SQVTM, CDR2 ANQGSEA. The CDR3 loop reads CSVSRTSGGAGDTQYF. The CDR3 nucleotides are TGCAGCGTTTCCCGGACTAGCGGAGGGGCAGGGGATACGCAGTATTTT.

There are a few counts of this clone. J is TRBJ2-3 and V is TRBV6-1; possible D gene TRBD2, 6 bases. The V gene's germline CDR1 is MNHNS and CDR2 SASEGT. The CDR3 is 16 amino acids. V was pared by 3 bases and J by 0 bases, with 13 bases between. The CDR3 sequence is CASSDIYGSSTDTQYF. As DNA, the CDR3 is TGTGCCAGCAGTGATATCTACGGGAGTAGCACAGATACGCAGTATTTT.

The chain combines TRBV5-4 with TRBJ2-2; 13 bases fit TRBD2. With 4 bases clipped from V and 4 bases from J, the junction kept 4 bases outside the gene matches. The V gene's germline CDR1 is SGHNT and CDR2 YYREEE (reference sequence). The CDR3 has 16 residues. DNA for the CDR3: TGTGCCAGCAGCCATGGACTAGCGGGAGCCACCGGGGAGCTGTTTTTT. It encodes CASSHGLAGATGELFF.

The chain joins TRBV11-2 to TRBJ1-4; D unclear. Germline V lookup: CDR1 SGHAT, CDR2 FQNNGV. V lost 3 bases, J lost 7 bases, and 15 bases lay in between. The CDR3 has 15 residues. The CDR3 region is CASSLSESNGEKLFF. As DNA, the CDR3 is TGTGCCAGCAGCTTGAGCGAATCAAATGGTGAAAAACTGTTTTTT.

This chain connects TRBV7-2 to TRBJ1-5, with D maybe TRBD1 (5 bases). The V gene's germline CDR1 is SGHTA and CDR2 FQGNSA. The V end lost 1 base, the J end lost 2 bases, and 6 bases lay between the germline ends. The CDR3 has 14 amino acids. CDR3 DNA: TGTGCCAGCAGCTTAGTGGGGGGCAATCAGCCCCAGCATTTT. Amino acid sequence: CASSLVGGNQPQHF. Supplemented by reference TRBV7-2 and TRBJ1-5, the full variable domain reads GAGVSQSPSNKVTEKGKDVELRCDPISGHTALYWYRQSLGQGLEFLIYFQGNSAPDKSGLPSDRFSAERTGGSVSTLTIQRTQQEDSAVYLCASSLVGGNQPQHFGDGTRLSIL.

The chain carries TRBV14 and TRBJ2-5; D may match TRBD1 or TRBD2 (5 bases each). Germline V gene sequence: CDR1 SGHDN, CDR2 FVKESK. The CDR3 runs 16 residues. V shed 6 bases and J shed 3 bases, with 20 bases lying between them. CDR3 protein: CASSPRGWRNKETQYF. The CDR3 DNA follows: TGTGCCAGCAGTCCCCGGGGCTGGCGGAATAAAGAGACCCAGTACTTC. The whole variable domain, remainder taken from reference TRBV14 and TRBJ2-5, is EAGVTQFPSHSVIEKGQTVTLRCDPISGHDNLYWYRRVMGKEIKFLLHFVKESKQDESGMPNNRFLAERTGGTYSTLKVQPAELEDSGVYFCASSPRGWRNKETQYFGPGTRLLVL.

This chain links TRBV6-1 with TRBJ1-3; D may be TRBD1 (5 bases). V lost 4 bases, J lost 0 bases, and 10 bases lay in between. Germline V gene data show CDR1 as MNHNS and CDR2 as SASEGT. The CDR3 is 15 amino acids. CDR3 nucleotide sequence: TGTGCCAGCAGTGTTCTAGGGGTCTCTGGAAACACCATATATTTT. Translating it yields CASSVLGVSGNTIYF.

The chain uses TRBV4-2 and TRBJ2-4; D gene unclear. With 1 base removed from V and 0 bases from J, the gap between germline ends came to 4 bases. The V gene's germline CDR1 is LGHNA and CDR2 YNFKEQ. The CDR3 is made up of 14 amino acids. Written as DNA, the CDR3 is TGTGCCAGCAGCCAAGCGGGAGCCAAAAACATTCAGTACTTC. Residues: CASSQAGAKNIQYF.

The chain links TRBV9 to TRBJ2-3, with D possibly TRBD2 on 6 matching bases. CDR3 length: 15 residues. Germline loops: CDR1 SGDLS, CDR2 YYNGEE. The ends were cut back, 0 bases at V and 3 bases at J, with 11 bases in the middle. CDR3 sequence reads: CASSVAGSRTDTQYF. The CDR3 coding sequence is TGTGCCAGCAGCGTAGCCGGGAGTCGGACAGATACGCAGTATTTT. The entire variable domain, with the rest obtained from reference TRBV9 and TRBJ2-3, is as follows: DSGVTQTPKHLITATGQRVTLRCSPRSGDLSVYWYQQSLDQGLQFLIQYYNGEERAKGNILERFSAQQFPDLHSELNLSSLELGDSALYFCASSVAGSRTDTQYFGPGTRLTVL.

This chain connects TRBV18 to TRBJ2-7; D may be TRBD1 (6 bases). Trimming removed 3 bases at V and 5 bases at J, with 26 bases between. Germline lookup yields CDR1 KGHSH and CDR2 LQKENI. The CDR3 runs 18 residues. CDR3 nucleotides: TGTGCCAGCTCACCTCGTCCGGGGCAGGGTTTCAGGGGCCACGAGCAGTACTTC. It yields the protein CASSPRPGQGFRGHEQYF.

The chain uses TRBV7-2 and TRBJ2-7; possibly TRBD1 for D (5 bases). The CDR3 has 14 amino acids. Trimming shortened V by 1 base and J by 3 bases, and 10 bases separated the two germline ends. Germline CDR1 reads SGHTA; CDR2 reads FQGNSA. The CDR3 nucleotides are TGTGCCAGCAGCTTAGAGTCCGACAGCTACGAGCAGTACTTC. It is translated as CASSLESDSYEQYF.

This chain uses TRBV7-9 with TRBJ2-7, with 8 positions matching TRBD1. Germline V gene lookup returns CDR1 SEHNR and CDR2 FQNEAQ (reference sequence). This CDR3 contains 17 residues. Trimming took 5 bases from V and 2 from J; bases not matched to a gene: 14. Written as DNA, the CDR3 is TGTGCCAGCAGCCCCCCCTCGCGGACAGGGTCGGCCTACGAGCAGTACTTC. This sequence encodes CASSPPSRTGSAYEQYF. Drawing the rest from reference TRBV7-9 and TRBJ2-7, the complete variable domain is DTGVSQNPRHKITKRGQNVTFRCDPISEHNRLYWYRQTLGQGPEFLTYFQNEAQLEKSRLLSDRFSAERPKGSFSTLEIQRTEQGDSAMYLCASSPPSRTGSAYEQYFGPGTRLTVT.

The chain has TRBV5-6 and TRBJ2-3; D may be TRBD2 (6 bases). Deletions cut 0 bases from V and 0 bases from J, with 11 bases between. From germline, CDR1 is SGHDT and CDR2 YYEEEE. The CDR3 spans 16 residues. In DNA, the CDR3 is TGTGCCAGCAGCTTGGGCCTAGCGACTAGCACAGATACGCAGTATTTT. It translates to CASSLGLATSTDTQYF.

The chain has TRBV28 and TRBJ2-7, with 9 bases lining up with TRBD1. V was clipped by 5 bases and J by 3 bases; unmatched bases: 8. CDR3 length equals 15 residues. Germline V CDR1 and CDR2: MDHEN, SYDVKM. The CDR3, as DNA: TGTGCCAGCAGTCCTTATTTGACAGGGGGCTACGAGCAGTACTTC. The encoded protein is CASSPYLTGGYEQYF.